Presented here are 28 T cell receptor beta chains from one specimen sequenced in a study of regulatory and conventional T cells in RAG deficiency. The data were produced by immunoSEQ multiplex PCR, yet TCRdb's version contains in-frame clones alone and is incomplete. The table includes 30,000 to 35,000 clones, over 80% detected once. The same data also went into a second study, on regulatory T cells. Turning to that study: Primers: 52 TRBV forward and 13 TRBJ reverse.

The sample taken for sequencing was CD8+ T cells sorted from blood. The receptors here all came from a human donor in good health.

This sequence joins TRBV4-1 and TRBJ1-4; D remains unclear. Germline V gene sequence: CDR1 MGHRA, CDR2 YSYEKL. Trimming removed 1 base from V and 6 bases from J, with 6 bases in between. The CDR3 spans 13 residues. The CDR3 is CASSQGGDEKLFF. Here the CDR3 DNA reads TGCGCCAGCAGCCAAGGGGGAGATGAAAAACTGTTTTTT.

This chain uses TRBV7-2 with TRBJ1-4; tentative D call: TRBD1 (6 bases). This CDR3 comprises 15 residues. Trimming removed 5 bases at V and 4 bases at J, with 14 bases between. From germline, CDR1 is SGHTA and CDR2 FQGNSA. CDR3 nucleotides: TGTGCCAGCAGCCTCGGACAGTTCGTTAATGAAAAACTGTTTTTT. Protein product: CASSLGQFVNEKLFF.

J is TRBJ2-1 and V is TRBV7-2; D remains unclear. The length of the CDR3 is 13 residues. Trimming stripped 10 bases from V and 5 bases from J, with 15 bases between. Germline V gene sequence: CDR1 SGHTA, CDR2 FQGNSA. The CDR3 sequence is CATRPAANNEQFF. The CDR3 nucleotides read TGTGCCACCAGACCTGCGGCCAACAATGAGCAGTTCTTC.

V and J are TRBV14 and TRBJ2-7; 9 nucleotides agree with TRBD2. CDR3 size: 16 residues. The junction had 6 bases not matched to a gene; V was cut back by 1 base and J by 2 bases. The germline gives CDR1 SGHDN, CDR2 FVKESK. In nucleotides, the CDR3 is TGTGCCAGCAGCCAAGGAACTAGCGGGTACCCCTACGAGCAGTACTTC. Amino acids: CASSQGTSGYPYEQYF. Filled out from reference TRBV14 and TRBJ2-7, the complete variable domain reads EAGVTQFPSHSVIEKGQTVTLRCDPISGHDNLYWYRRVMGKEIKFLLHFVKESKQDESGMPNNRFLAERTGGTYSTLKVQPAELEDSGVYFCASSQGTSGYPYEQYFGPGTRLTVT.

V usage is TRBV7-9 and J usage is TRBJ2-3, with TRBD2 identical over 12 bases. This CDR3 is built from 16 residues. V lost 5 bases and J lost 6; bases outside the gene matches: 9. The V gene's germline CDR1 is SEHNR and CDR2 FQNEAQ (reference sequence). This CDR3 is CASSLPLAGGPDTQYF. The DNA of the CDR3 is TGTGCCAGCAGCCTACCCCTAGCGGGGGGGCCGGATACGCAGTATTTT.

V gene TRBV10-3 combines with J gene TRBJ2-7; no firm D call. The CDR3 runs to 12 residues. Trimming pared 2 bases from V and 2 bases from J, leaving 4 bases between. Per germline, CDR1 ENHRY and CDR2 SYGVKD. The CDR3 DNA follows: TGTGCCATCAGTGAGAAGACCTACGAGCAGTACTTC. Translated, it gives CAISEKTYEQYF.

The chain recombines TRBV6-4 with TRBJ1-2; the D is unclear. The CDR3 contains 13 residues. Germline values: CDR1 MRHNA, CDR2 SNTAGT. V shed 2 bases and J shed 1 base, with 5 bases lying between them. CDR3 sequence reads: CASSDGFNYGYTF. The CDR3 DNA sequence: TGTGCCAGCAGTGACGGATTTAACTATGGCTACACCTTC.

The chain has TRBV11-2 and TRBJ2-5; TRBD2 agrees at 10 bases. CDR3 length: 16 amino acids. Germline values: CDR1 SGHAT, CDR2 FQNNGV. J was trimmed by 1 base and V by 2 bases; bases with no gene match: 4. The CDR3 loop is CASSLLASGSQETQYF. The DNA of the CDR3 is TGTGCCAGCAGCTTATTAGCTAGCGGGAGCCAAGAGACCCAGTACTTC.

The CDR3 here is CASGPEGYSYEQYF. In DNA, the CDR3 is TGTGCCAGCGGCCCAGAGGGTTACTCCTACGAGCAGTACTTC. This chain connects TRBV6-6 to TRBJ2-7; D possibly corresponds to TRBD2 (5 bases). CDR1 and CDR2 from the germline V gene are MNHNY and SVGAGI (reference sequence). V was shortened by 8 bases and J by 0 bases, with 14 bases between the two germline ends. The CDR3 loop spans 14 amino acids.

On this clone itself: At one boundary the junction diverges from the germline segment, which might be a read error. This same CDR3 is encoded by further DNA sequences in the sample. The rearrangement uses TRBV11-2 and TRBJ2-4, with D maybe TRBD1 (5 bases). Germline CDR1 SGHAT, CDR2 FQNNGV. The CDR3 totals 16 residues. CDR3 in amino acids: CASSLEPGLAKNIQYF. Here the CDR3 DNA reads TGTGCCAGCAGCCTAGAACCAGGGCTAGCCAAAAACATTCAGTACTTC. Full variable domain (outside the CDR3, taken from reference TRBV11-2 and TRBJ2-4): EAGVAQSPRYKIIEKRQSVAFWCNPISGHATLYWYQQILGQGPKLLIQFQNNGVVDDSQLPKDRFSAERLKGVDSTLKIQPAKLEDSAVYLCASSLEPGLAKNIQYFGAGTRLSVL.

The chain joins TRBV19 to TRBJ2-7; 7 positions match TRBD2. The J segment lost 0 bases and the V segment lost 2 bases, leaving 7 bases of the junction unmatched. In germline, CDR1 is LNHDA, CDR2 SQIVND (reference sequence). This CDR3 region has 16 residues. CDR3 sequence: CASSIYPPGGSYEQYF. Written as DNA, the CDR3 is TGTGCCAGTAGTATATACCCACCGGGAGGCTCCTACGAGCAGTACTTC.

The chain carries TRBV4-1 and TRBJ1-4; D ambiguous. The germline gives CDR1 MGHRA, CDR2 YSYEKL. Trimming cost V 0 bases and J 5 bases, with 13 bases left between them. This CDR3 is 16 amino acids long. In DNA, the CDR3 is TGCGCCAGCAGCCAAGAGGGCCGGGCCGCGAATGAAAAACTGTTTTTT. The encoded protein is CASSQEGRAANEKLFF.

CDR3 coding DNA: TGTGCCAGCAGCTTTTCAGGAGGGAGTAGCACAGATACGCAGTATTTT. It codes for CASSFSGGSSTDTQYF. V and J are TRBV7-9 and TRBJ2-3; maybe TRBD2 (6 bases). This CDR3 is 16 amino acids long. V was pared by 3 bases and J by 0 bases, with 13 bases between. CDR1 is SEHNR, CDR2 FQNEAQ, per germline (reference sequence).

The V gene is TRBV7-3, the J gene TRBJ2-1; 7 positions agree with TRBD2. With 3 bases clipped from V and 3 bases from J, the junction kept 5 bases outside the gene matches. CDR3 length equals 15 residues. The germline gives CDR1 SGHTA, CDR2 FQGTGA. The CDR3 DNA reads TGTGCCAGCAGCTTCGGGGGGAACTTCTACAATGAGCAGTTCTTC. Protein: CASSFGGNFYNEQFF.

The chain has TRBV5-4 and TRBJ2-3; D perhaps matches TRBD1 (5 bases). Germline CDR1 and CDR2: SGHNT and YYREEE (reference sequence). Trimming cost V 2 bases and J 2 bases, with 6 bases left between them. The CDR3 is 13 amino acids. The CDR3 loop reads CASSLGDTDTQYF. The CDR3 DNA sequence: TGTGCCAGCAGCTTAGGGGACACAGATACGCAGTATTTT.

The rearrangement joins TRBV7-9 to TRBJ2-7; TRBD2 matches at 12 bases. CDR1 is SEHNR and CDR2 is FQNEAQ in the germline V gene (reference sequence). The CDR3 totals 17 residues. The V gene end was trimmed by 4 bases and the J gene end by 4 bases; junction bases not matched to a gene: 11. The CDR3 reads CASSSGTSGPNRYEQYF. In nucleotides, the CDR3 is TGTGCCAGCAGCTCCGGGACTAGCGGGCCCAACCGGTACGAGCAGTACTTC.

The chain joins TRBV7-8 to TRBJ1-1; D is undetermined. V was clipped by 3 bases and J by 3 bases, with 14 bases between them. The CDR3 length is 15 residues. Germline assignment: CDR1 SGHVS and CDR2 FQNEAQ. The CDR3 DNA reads TGTGCCAGCAGCTTCTACACCCGTGGTGACACTGAAGCTTTCTTT. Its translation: CASSFYTRGDTEAFF.

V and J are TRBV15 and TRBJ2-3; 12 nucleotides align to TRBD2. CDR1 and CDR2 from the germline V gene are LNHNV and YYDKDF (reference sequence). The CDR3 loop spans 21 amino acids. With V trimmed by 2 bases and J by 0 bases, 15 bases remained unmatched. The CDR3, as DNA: TGTGCCACCAGCAGATCTCCTGGAATATGGACTAGCGGGACTAGCACAGATACGCAGTATTTT. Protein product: CATSRSPGIWTSGTSTDTQYF.

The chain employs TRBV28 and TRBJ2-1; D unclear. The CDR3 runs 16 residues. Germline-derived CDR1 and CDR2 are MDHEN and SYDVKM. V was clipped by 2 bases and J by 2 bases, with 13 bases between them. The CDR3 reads CASSLDSDGPYNEQFF. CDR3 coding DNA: TGTGCCAGCAGTTTAGATTCGGACGGACCCTACAATGAGCAGTTCTTC.

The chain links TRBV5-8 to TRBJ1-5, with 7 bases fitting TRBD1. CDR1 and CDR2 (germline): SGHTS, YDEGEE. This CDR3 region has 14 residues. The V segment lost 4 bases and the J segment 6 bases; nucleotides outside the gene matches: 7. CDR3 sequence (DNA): TGTGCCAGCAGCGGGACAGCCGCCCTTCAGCCCCAGCATTTT. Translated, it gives CASSGTAALQPQHF.

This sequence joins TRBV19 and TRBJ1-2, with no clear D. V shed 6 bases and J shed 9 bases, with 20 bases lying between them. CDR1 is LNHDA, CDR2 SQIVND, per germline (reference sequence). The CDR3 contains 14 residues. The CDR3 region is CASSPDAFYGRYTF. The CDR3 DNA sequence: TGTGCCAGTAGCCCCGACGCCTTTTATGGCCGCTACACCTTC.

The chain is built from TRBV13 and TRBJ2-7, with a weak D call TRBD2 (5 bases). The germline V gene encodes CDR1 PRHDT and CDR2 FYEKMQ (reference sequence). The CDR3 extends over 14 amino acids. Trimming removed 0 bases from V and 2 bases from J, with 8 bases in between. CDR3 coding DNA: TGTGCCAGCAGCTTAGGTAGCGACCCCTACGAGCAGTACTTC. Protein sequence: CASSLGSDPYEQYF. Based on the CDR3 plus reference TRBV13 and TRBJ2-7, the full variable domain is AAGVIQSPRHLIKEKRETATLKCYPIPRHDTVYWYQQGPGQDPQFLISFYEKMQSDKGSIPDRFSAQQFSDYHSELNMSSLELGDSALYFCASSLGSDPYEQYFGPGTRLTVT.

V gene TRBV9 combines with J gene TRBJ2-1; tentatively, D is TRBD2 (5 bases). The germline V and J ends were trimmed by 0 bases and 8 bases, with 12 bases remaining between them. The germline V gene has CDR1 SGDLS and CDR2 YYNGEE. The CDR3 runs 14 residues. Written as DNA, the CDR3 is TGTGCCAGCAGCGTAGTCCATGCGGGCGATGAGCAGTTCTTC. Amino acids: CASSVVHAGDEQFF. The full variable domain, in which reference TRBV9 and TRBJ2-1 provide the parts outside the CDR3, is DSGVTQTPKHLITATGQRVTLRCSPRSGDLSVYWYQQSLDQGLQFLIQYYNGEERAKGNILERFSAQQFPDLHSELNLSSLELGDSALYFCASSVVHAGDEQFFGPGTRLTVL.

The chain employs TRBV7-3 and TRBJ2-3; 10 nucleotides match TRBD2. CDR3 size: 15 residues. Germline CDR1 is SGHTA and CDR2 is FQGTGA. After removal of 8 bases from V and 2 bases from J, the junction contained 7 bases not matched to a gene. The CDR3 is CASGRTSGPTDTQYF. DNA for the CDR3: TGTGCCAGCGGACGGACTAGCGGACCCACAGATACGCAGTATTTT.

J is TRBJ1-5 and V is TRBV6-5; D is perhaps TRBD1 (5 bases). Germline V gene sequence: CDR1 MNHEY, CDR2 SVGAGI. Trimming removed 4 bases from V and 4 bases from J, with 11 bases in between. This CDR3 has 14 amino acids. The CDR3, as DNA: TGTGCCAGCAGTTTCCAAGGGGCAAATCAGCCCCAGCATTTT. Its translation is CASSFQGANQPQHF.

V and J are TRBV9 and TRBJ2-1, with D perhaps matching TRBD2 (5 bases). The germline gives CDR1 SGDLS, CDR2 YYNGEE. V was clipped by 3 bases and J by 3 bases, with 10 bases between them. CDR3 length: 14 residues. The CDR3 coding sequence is TGTGCCAGCAGCGCCGGGATGCTCTACAATGAGCAGTTCTTC. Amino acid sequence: CASSAGMLYNEQFF.

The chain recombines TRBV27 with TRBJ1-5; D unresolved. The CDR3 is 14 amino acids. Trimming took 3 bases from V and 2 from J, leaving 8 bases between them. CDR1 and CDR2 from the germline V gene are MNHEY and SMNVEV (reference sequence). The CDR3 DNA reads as TGTGCCAGCAGTTTCGGTAGGGGCAATCAGCCCCAGCATTTT. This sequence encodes CASSFGRGNQPQHF.

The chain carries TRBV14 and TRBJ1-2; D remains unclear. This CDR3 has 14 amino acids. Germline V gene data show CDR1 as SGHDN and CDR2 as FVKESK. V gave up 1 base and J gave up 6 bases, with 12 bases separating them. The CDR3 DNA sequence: TGTGCCAGCAGCCAAGTTCCGGGTTCGAATGGCTACACCTTC. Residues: CASSQVPGSNGYTF. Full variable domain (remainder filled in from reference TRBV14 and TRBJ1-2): EAGVTQFPSHSVIEKGQTVTLRCDPISGHDNLYWYRRVMGKEIKFLLHFVKESKQDESGMPNNRFLAERTGGTYSTLKVQPAELEDSGVYFCASSQVPGSNGYTFGSGTRLTVV.